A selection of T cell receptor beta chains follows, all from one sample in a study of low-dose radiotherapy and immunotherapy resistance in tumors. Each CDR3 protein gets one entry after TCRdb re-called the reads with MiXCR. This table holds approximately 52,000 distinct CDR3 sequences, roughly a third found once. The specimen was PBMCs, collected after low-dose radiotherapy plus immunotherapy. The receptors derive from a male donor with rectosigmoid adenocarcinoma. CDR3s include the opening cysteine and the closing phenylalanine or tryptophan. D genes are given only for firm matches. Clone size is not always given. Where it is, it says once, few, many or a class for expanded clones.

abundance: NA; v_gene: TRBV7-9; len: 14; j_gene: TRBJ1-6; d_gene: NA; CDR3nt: TGCGCCAGCAGCCCCCACAGGATCGCTTCACCCCTCCACTTT; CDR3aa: CASSPHRIASPLHF
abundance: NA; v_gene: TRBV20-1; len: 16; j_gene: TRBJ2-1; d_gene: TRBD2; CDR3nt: TGCAGTGCTAGAGAAAGCGGGAGGAATTCTCTGAATGAGCAGTTCTTC; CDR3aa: CSARESGRNSLNEQFF
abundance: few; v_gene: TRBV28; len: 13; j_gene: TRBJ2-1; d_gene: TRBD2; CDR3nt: TGTGCCAGCAAGCGGGCGGGGGGGAATGAGCAGTTCTTC; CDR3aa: CASKRAGGNEQFF
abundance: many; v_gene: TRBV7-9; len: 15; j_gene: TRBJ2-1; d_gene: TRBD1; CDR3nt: TGTGCCAGCAGCTCGAGACAGGGAAGAATCAATGAGCAGTTCTTC; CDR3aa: CASSSRQGRINEQFF
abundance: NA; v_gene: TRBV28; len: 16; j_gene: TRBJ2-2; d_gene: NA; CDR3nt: TGTGCCAGCAGTTTTTCTTACGGGGGAAACACCGGGGAGCTGTTTTTT; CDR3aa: CASSFSYGGNTGELFF
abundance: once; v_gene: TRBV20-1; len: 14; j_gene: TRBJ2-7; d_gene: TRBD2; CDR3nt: TGCAGTGCTTCTAGCGGGAGCCCACCCTACGAGCAGTACTTC; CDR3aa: CSASSGSPPYEQYF
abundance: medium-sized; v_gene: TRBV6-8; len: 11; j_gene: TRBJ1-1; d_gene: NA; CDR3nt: TGTGCCAGCAGTACACGACAGGAAGCTTTCTTT; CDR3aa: CASSTRQEAFF
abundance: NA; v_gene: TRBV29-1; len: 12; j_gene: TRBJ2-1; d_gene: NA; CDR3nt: TGCAGCGTTGAAGTGGTGGCCGACGAGCAGTTCTTC; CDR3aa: CSVEVVADEQFF
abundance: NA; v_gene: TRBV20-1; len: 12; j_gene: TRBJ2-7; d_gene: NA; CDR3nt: TGCAGTAGCCCGCAGTGGCCCTACGAGCAGTACTTC; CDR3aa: CSSPQWPYEQYF
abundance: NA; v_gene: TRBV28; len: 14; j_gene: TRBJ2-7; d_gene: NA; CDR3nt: TGTGCCAGCAGTTTAGTAGGGGCCGCCTACGAGCAGTACTTC; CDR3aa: CASSLVGAAYEQYF
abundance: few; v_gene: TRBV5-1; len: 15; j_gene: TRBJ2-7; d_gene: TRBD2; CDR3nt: TGCGCCAGCAGCTCCTCTAGCGGTCTAGGGGTCGAGCAGTACTTC; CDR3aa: CASSSSSGLGVEQYF
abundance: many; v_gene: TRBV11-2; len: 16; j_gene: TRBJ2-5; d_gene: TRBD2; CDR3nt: TGTGCCAGCAGCTTAGAGGGCGGGGGGGCGAGAGAGACCCAGTACTTC; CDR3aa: CASSLEGGGARETQYF
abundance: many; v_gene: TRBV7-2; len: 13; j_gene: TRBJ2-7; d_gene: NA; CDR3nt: TGTGCCAGCAGCTATGGGGGCTCCTACGAGCAGTACTTC; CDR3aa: CASSYGGSYEQYF
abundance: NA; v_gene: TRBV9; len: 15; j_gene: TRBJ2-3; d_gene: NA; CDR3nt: TGTGCCAGCAGCCGTAGGGGGGGTAATGCAGATACGCAGTATTTT; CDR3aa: CASSRRGGNADTQYF
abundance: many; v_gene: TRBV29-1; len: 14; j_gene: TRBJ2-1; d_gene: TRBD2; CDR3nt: TGCAGCGTGACAAGACTAGCGGGAGACAATGAGCAGTTCTTC; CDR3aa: CSVTRLAGDNEQFF
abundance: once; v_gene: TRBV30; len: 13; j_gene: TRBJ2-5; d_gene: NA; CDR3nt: TGTGCCTGGAGTGTACAGCCTGGGGGGACCCAGTACTTC; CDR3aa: CAWSVQPGGTQYF
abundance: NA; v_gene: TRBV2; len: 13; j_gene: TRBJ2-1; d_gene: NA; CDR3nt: TGTGCCAGCAGTGAAGTTAGTCTCTATGAGCAGTTCTTC; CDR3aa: CASSEVSLYEQFF
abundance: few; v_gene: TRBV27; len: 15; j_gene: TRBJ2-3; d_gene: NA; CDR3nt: TGTGCCAGCAGTTTGGGCCGCCCGCTAACAGATACGCAGTATTTT; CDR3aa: CASSLGRPLTDTQYF
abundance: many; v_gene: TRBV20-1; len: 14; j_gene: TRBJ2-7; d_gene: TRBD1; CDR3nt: TGCAGTGCTCCCGGGACAGGGAACTATTACGAGCAGTACTTC; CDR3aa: CSAPGTGNYYEQYF
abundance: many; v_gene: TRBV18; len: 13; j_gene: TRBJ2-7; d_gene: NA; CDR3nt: TGTGCCAGCTCACCGTCCAACGGGGCCGAGCAGTACTTC; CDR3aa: CASSPSNGAEQYF
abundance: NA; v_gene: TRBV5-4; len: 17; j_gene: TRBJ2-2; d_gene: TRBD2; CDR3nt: TGTGCCAGCAGCTTGGGGCCAAGCGGGATGTTCTCCGGGGAGCTGTTTTTT; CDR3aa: CASSLGPSGMFSGELFF
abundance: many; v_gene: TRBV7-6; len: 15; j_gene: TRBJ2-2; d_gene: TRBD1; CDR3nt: TGTGCCAGCAGCGTGCACAGGGGGCTTGGCGGGGAGCTGTTTTTT; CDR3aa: CASSVHRGLGGELFF
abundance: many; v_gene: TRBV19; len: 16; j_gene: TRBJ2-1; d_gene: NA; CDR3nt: TGTGCCAGTAGTATAGGAGGGGCAAACTCCTACAATGAGCAGTTCTTC; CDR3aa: CASSIGGANSYNEQFF
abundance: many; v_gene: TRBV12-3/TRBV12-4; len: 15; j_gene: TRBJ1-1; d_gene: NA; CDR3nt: TGTGCCAGCAGTTTACCATCCACGGGGAACACTGAAGCTTTCTTT; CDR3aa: CASSLPSTGNTEAFF
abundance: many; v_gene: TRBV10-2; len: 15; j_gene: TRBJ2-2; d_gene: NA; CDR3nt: TGCGCCAGCAGTGCGTGGGACGGCGCCACCGGGGAGCTGTTTTTT; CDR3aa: CASSAWDGATGELFF
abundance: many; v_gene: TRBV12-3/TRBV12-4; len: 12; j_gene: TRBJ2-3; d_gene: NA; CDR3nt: TGTGCCAGCACCCTTGGGGGAGATACGCAGTATTTT; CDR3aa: CASTLGGDTQYF
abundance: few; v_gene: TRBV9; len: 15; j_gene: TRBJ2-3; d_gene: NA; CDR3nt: TGTGCCAGCAGCGGGTTGACACCTAGCACAGATACGCAGTATTTT; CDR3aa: CASSGLTPSTDTQYF
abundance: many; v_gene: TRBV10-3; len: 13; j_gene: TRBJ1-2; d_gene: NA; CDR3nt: TGTGCCATCCGGGGGGCCCCGGACTATGGCTACACCTTC; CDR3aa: CAIRGAPDYGYTF
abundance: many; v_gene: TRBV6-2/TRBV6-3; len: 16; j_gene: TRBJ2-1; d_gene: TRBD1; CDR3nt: TGTGCCAGCAGTCCCCGGACAGGGCGCTCCTACAATGAGCAGTTCTTC; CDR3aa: CASSPRTGRSYNEQFF
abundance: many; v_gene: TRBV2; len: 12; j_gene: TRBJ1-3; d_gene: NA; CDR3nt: TGTGCCAGCGCGACCTCTGGAAACACCATATATTTT; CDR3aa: CASATSGNTIYF
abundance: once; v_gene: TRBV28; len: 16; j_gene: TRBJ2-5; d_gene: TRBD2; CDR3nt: TGTGCCAGCAGTTTATCGGATACTAGCGGCCCGGAGACCCAGTACTTC; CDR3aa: CASSLSDTSGPETQYF
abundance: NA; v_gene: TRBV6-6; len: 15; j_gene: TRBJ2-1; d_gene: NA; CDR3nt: TGTGCCAGCAGTGAGCTGACAGGCACCTACAATGAGCAGTTCTTC; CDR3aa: CASSELTGTYNEQFF
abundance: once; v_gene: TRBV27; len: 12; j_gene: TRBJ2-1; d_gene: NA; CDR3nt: TGTGCCAGCTGTTTGGGGTACAGTGAGCAGTTCTTC; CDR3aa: CASCLGYSEQFF
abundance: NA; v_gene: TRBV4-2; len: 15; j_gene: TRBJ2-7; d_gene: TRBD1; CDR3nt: TGTGCCAGCAGCCAAGTATGGGGACAGAACTACGAGCAGTACTTC; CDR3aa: CASSQVWGQNYEQYF
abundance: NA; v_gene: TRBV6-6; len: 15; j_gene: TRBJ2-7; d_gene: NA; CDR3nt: TGTGCCAGCAGTGAAATCCTCCCGAGCTCCTACGAGCAGTACTTC; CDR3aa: CASSEILPSSYEQYF
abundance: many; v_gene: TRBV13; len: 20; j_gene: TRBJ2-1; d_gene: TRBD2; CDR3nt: TGTGCCAGCAGCCCTCGCCTAGCGGGAGCCACACGCGGAGCCTACAATGAGCAGTTCTTC; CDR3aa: CASSPRLAGATRGAYNEQFF
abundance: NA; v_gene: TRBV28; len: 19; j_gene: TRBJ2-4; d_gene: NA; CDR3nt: TGTGCCAGCAGTCTCCAGGGCTCGGATAGAACTTTAGCCAAAAACATTCAGTACTTC; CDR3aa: CASSLQGSDRTLAKNIQYF
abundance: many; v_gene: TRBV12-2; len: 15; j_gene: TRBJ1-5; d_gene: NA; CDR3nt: TGTGCAAGTCGGTCCGACAGTTCTTGTGGACAGCCCCAGCATTTT; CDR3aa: CASRSDSSCGQPQHF
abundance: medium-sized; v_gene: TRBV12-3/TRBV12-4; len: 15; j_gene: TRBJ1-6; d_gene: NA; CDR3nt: TGTGCCAGCAGTTTAGTAGGGGTCAACAATTCACCCCTCCACTTT; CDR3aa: CASSLVGVNNSPLHF
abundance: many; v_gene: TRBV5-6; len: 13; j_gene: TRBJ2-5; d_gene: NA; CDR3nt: TGTGCCAGCAACTTCGGCAGGCGAGAGACCCAGTACTTC; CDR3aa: CASNFGRRETQYF
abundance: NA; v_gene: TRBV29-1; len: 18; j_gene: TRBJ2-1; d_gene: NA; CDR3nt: TGCAGCGTTGAAGGAGTCGTGGGTAGCGCCGGGGGCTACAATGAGCAGTTCTTC; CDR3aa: CSVEGVVGSAGGYNEQFF
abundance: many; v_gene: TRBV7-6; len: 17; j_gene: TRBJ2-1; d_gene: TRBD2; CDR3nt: TGTGCCAGCAGCTACCAGGGGCGGGGGGCTTTGTACAATGAGCAGTTCTTC; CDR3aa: CASSYQGRGALYNEQFF
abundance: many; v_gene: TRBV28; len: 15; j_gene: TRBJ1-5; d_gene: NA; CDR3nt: TGTGCCAGCAGTTTAATGTTGATTAGCAATCAGCCCCAGCATTTT; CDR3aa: CASSLMLISNQPQHF
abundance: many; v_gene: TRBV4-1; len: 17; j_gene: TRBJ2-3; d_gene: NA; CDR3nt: TGCGCCAGCAGCCAAGGATGGAGGGGGCTAAGCACAGATACGCAGTATTTT; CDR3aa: CASSQGWRGLSTDTQYF
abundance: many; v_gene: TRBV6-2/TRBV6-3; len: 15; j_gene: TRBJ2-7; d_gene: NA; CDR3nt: TGTGCCAGCAGTTACTCAAAACAGGTCTCCTACGAGCAGTACTTC; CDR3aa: CASSYSKQVSYEQYF
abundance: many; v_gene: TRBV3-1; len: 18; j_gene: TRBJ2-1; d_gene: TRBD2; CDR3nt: TGTGCCAGCAGTCATGGGACTAGCGGTTTGAACCCCTACAATGAGCAGTTCTTC; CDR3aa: CASSHGTSGLNPYNEQFF
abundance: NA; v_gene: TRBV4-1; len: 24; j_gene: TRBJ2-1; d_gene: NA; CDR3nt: NA; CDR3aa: CASTNQTSMYLCASSFRGYNEQFF
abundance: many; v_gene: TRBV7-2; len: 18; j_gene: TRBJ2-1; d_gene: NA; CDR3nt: TGCGCCAGCAGCCAAGATATCATCGTACGGGGAGACAACAATGAGCAGTTCTTC; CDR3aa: CASSQDIIVRGDNNEQFF
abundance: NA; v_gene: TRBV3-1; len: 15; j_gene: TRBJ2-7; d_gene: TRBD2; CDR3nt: TGTGCCAGCAGAAGTACACCGGGACTACTTTCCGAGCAGTACTTC; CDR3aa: CASRSTPGLLSEQYF
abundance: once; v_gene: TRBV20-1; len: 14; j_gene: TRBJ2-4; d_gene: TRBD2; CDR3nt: TGCAGTGCTACGCCCGGGACTAGCGTTAGCATTCAGTACTTC; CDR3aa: CSATPGTSVSIQYF
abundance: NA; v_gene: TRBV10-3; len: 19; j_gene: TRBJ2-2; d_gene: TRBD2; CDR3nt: TGTGCCATCAGTGAGTCCCCGGGACTAGCGGGAGGAGGCACCGGGGAGCTGTTTTTT; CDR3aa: CAISESPGLAGGGTGELFF
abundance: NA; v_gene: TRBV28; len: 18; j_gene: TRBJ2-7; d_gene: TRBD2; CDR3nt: TGTGCCAGCAAGGCCCAGACTAGCGGGAGAGGTAATAGGTACGAGCAGTACTTC; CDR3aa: CASKAQTSGRGNRYEQYF
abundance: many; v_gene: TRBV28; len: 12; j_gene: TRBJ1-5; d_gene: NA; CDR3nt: TGTGCCAGCAGTTCTGGATCTCAGCCCCAGCATTTT; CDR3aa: CASSSGSQPQHF
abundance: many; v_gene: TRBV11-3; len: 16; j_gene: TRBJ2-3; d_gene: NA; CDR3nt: TGTGCCAGCAGCTTAGAACGGGACACAAGCACAGATACGCAGTATTTT; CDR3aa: CASSLERDTSTDTQYF
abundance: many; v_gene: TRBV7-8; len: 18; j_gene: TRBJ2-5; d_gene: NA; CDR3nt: TGTGCCAGCAGCCCGCTTATCAAGCGTGGGGGATCCCAAGAGACCCAGTACTTC; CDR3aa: CASSPLIKRGGSQETQYF
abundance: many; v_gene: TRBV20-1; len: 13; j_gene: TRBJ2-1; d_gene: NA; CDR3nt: TGCAGAACTAGTCCTGACTCCTACAATGAGCAGTTCTTC; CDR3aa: CRTSPDSYNEQFF
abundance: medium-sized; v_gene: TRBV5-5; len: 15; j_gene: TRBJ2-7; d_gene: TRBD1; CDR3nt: TGTGCCAGCAGTTCTCCGGGACAGGGGGCGAAAGAGCAGTACTTC; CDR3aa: CASSSPGQGAKEQYF
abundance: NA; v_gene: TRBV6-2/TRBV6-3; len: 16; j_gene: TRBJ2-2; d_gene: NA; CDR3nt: TGTGCCAGCACCAACCGGCCCACCTTGAACACCGGGGAGCTGTTTTTT; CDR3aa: CASTNRPTLNTGELFF